This TCR beta chain originates from a study of CD8+CD57+ T cells in acquired aplastic anemia. V was pared by 1 base and J by 4 bases, with 16 bases between. Germline V gene lookup returns CDR1 DFQATT and CDR2 SNEGSKA (reference sequence). The CDR3 runs 15 residues. Using genomic DNA as the template, TCR beta VDJ and CDR3 profiling was carried out. TCRdb itself ran the reads through MiXCR, one entry per CDR3 protein. Counted here are 300,000 or so distinct CDR3 sequences, roughly 59% occurring once; the ten biggest clones make up approximately 1.2%. It was patients with CD8+CD57+ cell expansion by flow cytometry who were chosen for sequencing. The table lists this clonotype with many counts.

The receptor was isolated from a human donor with aplastic anemia. This sequence joins TRBV20-1 and TRBJ1-2; weak D call: TRBD1 (6 bases). Sequencing was performed on sorted CD4+, CD8+, or CD8+CD57+ T cells (not recorded which) from PBMCs. CDR3 DNA: TGCAGTGCTAGAGTTTCGGACAGAACGTCCTATGGCTACACCTTC. This translates into CSARVSDRTSYGYTF.